These 28 T cell receptor beta chains share one sample of origin, sequenced in a study of T cells in narcolepsy. Clones were sequenced by immunoSEQ multiplex PCR, and TCRdb holds only the in-frame ones, with some missing. The data show 20,000 to 30,000 clones, with approximately 77% seen just once and roughly 0.98% held by the top ten. The source material was memory (CD45RA-) CD4+ T cells from blood. These receptors were taken from a human donor in good health.

This chain uses TRBV6-1 with TRBJ1-6; D uncertain. V lost 5 bases, J lost 8 bases, and 10 bases lay in between. Germline lookup yields CDR1 MNHNS and CDR2 SASEGT. The CDR3 length is 13 residues. CDR3 region: CASSFRLDSPLHF. In nucleotides, the CDR3 is TGTGCCAGCAGTTTTCGCCTGGATTCACCCCTCCACTTT.

The chain is built from TRBV6-4 and TRBJ2-1; D is unresolved. Trimming took off 0 bases at V and 7 bases at J, with 4 bases between the two ends. In germline, CDR1 is MRHNA, CDR2 SNTAGT. The CDR3 covers 12 residues. CDR3 in DNA: TGTGCCAGCAGTGACTCAGGGAATGAGCAGTTCTTC. Its translation is CASSDSGNEQFF.

The rearrangement joins TRBV6-5 to TRBJ2-5; 12 nucleotides match TRBD2. The better agreement between TRBJ2-7 and the DNA end casts doubt on the J call. The length of the CDR3 is 16 residues. Per germline, CDR1 MNHEY and CDR2 SVGAGI. The DNA for the CDR3 is TGTGCCAGCAGTTACTCAGGGACTAGCGGGTCCTACGAGCAGTACTTC. Amino acid sequence: CASSYSGTSGSYEQYF.

This sequence joins TRBV2 and TRBJ1-2, with unresolved D. V lost 2 bases, J lost 5 bases, and 12 bases lay in between. The germline V gene encodes CDR1 SNHLY and CDR2 FYNNEI. The CDR3 extends over 14 amino acids. CDR3: CASSETATLYGYTF. The CDR3 region has the DNA TGTGCCAGCAGTGAAACGGCAACCCTATATGGCTACACCTTC. Full variable domain (remainder filled in from reference TRBV2 and TRBJ1-2): EPEVTQTPSHQVTQMGQEVILRCVPISNHLYFYWYRQILGQKVEFLVSFYNNEISEKSEIFDDQFSVERPDGSNFTLKIRSTKLEDSAMYFCASSETATLYGYTFGSGTRLTVV.

The V call is TRBV7-3, the J call TRBJ2-1, with D possibly being TRBD2 (5 bases). V shed 2 bases and J shed 10 bases, with 15 bases lying between them. The germline CDR1 and CDR2 sequences are SGHTA and FQGTGA. The CDR3 contains 14 residues. CDR3 in amino acids: CASSLGLANREQFF. The CDR3 coding sequence is TGTGCCAGCAGCTTAGGACTTGCCAATAGGGAGCAGTTCTTC.

The genes are TRBV7-2 and TRBJ1-2; D not certain. Germline V gene sequence: CDR1 SGHTA, CDR2 FQGNSA. The V end lost 1 base, the J end lost 3 bases, and 6 bases lay between the germline ends. The CDR3 has 13 residues. The CDR3, as DNA: TGTGCCAGCAGCTTAGGCAGAGACTATGGCTACACCTTC. As protein: CASSLGRDYGYTF.

This rearrangement joins TRBV7-9 to TRBJ1-4, with TRBD1 identical over 7 bases. Germline V CDR1 and CDR2: SEHNR, FQNEAQ (reference sequence). CDR3 size: 16 residues. Trimming cost V 5 bases and J 0 bases; bases outside gene matches: 6. Written as DNA, the CDR3 is TGTGCCAGCAGCGTCCGACAGGGCGCAACTAATGAAAAACTGTTTTTT. Residues: CASSVRQGATNEKLFF.

This clone was picked up a small number of times. V is TRBV25-1 and J is TRBJ2-1; TRBD2 agrees at 12 bases. CDR3 length: 14 amino acids. Germline V gene lookup returns CDR1 MGHDK and CDR2 SYGVNS. V dropped 8 bases and J dropped 6; count of bases not matched to a gene: 5. The CDR3 DNA follows: TGTGCCAGCGACGGACTAGCGGGAATCAATGAGCAGTTCTTC. Translated: CASDGLAGINEQFF. Supplemented by reference TRBV25-1 and TRBJ2-1, the full variable domain reads EADIYQTPRYLVIGTGKKITLECSQTMGHDKMYWYQQDPGMELHLIHYSYGVNSTEKGDLSSESTVSRIRTEHFPLTLESARPSHTSQYLCASDGLAGINEQFFGPGTRLTVL.

The chain links TRBV5-1 to TRBJ2-7; TRBD2 aligns across 9 bases. This CDR3 is 14 amino acids long. J gave up 1 base and V 4 bases, and 3 bases lay outside the gene matches. Per the germline V gene, CDR1 is SGHRS and CDR2 is YFSETQ. In DNA form, the CDR3 reads TGCGCCAGCAGCCCTGGACTAGCGTCCTACGAGCAGTACTTC. Its translation is CASSPGLASYEQYF.

The V call is TRBV20-1, the J call TRBJ1-1; D is unresolved. The CDR3 covers 11 residues. V was clipped by 4 bases and J by 6 bases, with 9 bases between them. Germline V lookup: CDR1 DFQATT, CDR2 SNEGSKA (reference sequence). CDR3 in amino acids: CSAKRHPEAFF. The DNA for the CDR3 is TGCAGTGCTAAAAGACACCCTGAAGCTTTCTTT.

The genes are TRBV6-1 and TRBJ2-7; D is unclear. The V gene's germline CDR1 is MNHNS and CDR2 SASEGT. Deletions cut 0 bases from V and 6 bases from J, with 12 bases between. The CDR3 sequence is 14 residues long. The CDR3 DNA reads as TGTGCCAGCAGTGAAGCGCCCGGGTTGGGCGAGCAGTACTTC. Protein: CASSEAPGLGEQYF.

V and J are TRBV19 and TRBJ1-1; D remains ambiguous. Germline V gene sequence: CDR1 LNHDA, CDR2 SQIVND (reference sequence). Trimming took 6 bases from V and 7 from J, leaving 12 bases between them. The CDR3 has 12 amino acids. The CDR3 DNA is TGTGCCAGTAGACGACAAGAGGGTGAAGCTTTCTTT. Protein sequence: CASRRQEGEAFF. The entire variable domain, with the rest obtained from reference TRBV19 and TRBJ1-1, is as follows: DGGITQSPKYLFRKEGQNVTLSCEQNLNHDAMYWYRQDPGQGLRLIYYSQIVNDFQKGDIAEGYSVSREKKESFPLTVTSAQKNPTAFYLCASRRQEGEAFFGQGTRLTVV.

This clone was recorded once. The V gene is TRBV5-4, the J gene TRBJ2-1, with 11 bases that match TRBD2. From germline, CDR1 is SGHNT and CDR2 YYREEE (reference sequence). V lost 1 base to trimming and J lost 4 bases; unmatched junction nucleotides: 4. The CDR3 loop spans 16 amino acids. For the CDR3, the DNA is TGTGCCAGCAGCTTGTATCTAGCGGGGGGATACAATGAGCAGTTCTTC. Translated: CASSLYLAGGYNEQFF.

The chain carries TRBV30 and TRBJ2-7; D uncertain. V gave up 2 bases and J gave up 3 bases, with 8 bases separating them. CDR3 size: 12 residues. Germline CDR1 GTSNPN, CDR2 SVGIG (reference sequence). CDR3 in amino acids: CAWSLSVYEQYF. The CDR3, as DNA: TGTGCCTGGAGTCTTTCGGTCTACGAGCAGTACTTC.

V and J are TRBV4-1 and TRBJ1-6, with D unresolved. The CDR3 length is 14 residues. Germline V gene lookup returns CDR1 MGHRA and CDR2 YSYEKL. With 2 bases removed from V and 6 bases from J, the gap between germline ends came to 8 bases. CDR3 DNA sequence: TGCGCCAGCAGCCAACGGGGAAGTAATTCACCCCTCCACTTT. It is translated as CASSQRGSNSPLHF.

V and J are TRBV18 and TRBJ2-7, with 11 nucleotides matching TRBD1. The CDR3 is 16 amino acids. The germline CDR1 and CDR2 sequences are KGHSH and LQKENI. With 3 bases clipped from V and 2 bases from J, the junction kept 6 bases outside the gene matches. The CDR3 protein is CASSPIGTGGAYEQYF. CDR3 DNA sequence: TGTGCCAGCTCACCGATCGGGACAGGGGGAGCCTACGAGCAGTACTTC. The full variable domain, in which reference TRBV18 and TRBJ2-7 provide the parts outside the CDR3, is NAGVMQNPRHLVRRRGQEARLRCSPMKGHSHVYWYRQLPEEGLKFMVYLQKENIIDESGMPKERFSAEFPKEGPSILRIQQVVRGDSAAYFCASSPIGTGGAYEQYFGPGTRLTVT.

The chain recombines TRBV6-5 with TRBJ2-2, with D perhaps matching TRBD2 (5 bases). Per the germline V gene, CDR1 is MNHEY and CDR2 is SVGAGI. The ends were cut back, 5 bases at V and 9 bases at J, with 10 bases in the middle. This CDR3 is 12 amino acids long. CDR3 bases: TGTGCCAGCAGTCAACGCGGGCGGGAGCTGTTTTTT. It encodes CASSQRGRELFF.

The chain recombines TRBV7-2 with TRBJ2-2, with D uncertain. The CDR3 totals 11 residues. The V gene lost 5 bases and the J gene lost 7 bases, with 5 bases spanning the gap. Germline V gene sequence: CDR1 SGHTA, CDR2 FQGNSA. This CDR3 reads CASSLFGELFF. CDR3 bases: TGTGCCAGCAGCCTCTTCGGGGAGCTGTTTTTT.

CDR3 nucleotides: TGTGCCAGCAGGATCGGGACAGGACTGAACACCGGGGAGCTGTTTTTT. Protein sequence: CASRIGTGLNTGELFF. V and J are TRBV6-6 and TRBJ2-2; 8 nucleotides match TRBD1. Losses at the gene ends were 6 bases for V and 1 base for J; bases not matched to a gene: 7. The CDR3 has 16 amino acids. Germline V gives CDR1 MNHNY, CDR2 SVGAGI (reference sequence).

The V gene is TRBV15, the J gene TRBJ2-1; D is perhaps TRBD2 (6 bases). CDR1 is LNHNV, CDR2 YYDKDF, per germline (reference sequence). This CDR3 is built from 15 residues. Trimming removed 1 base from V and 5 bases from J, with 12 bases in between. The CDR3 region has the DNA TGTGCCACCAGCAGAGGTTCGACGGGGGACAATGAGCAGTTCTTC. Translating it yields CATSRGSTGDNEQFF.

This sequence joins TRBV28 and TRBJ2-1; D perhaps matches TRBD2 (6 bases). V lost 2 bases to trimming and J lost 10 bases, with 6 bases between them. Germline CDR1 MDHEN, CDR2 SYDVKM. CDR3 length: 11 residues. For the CDR3, the DNA is TGTGCCAGCAGTTTAAGCGGGGAGCAGTTCTTC. This codes for CASSLSGEQFF.

The chain couples TRBV19 to TRBJ2-1; D gene ambiguous. Germline CDR1 is LNHDA and CDR2 is SQIVND (reference sequence). CDR3 length equals 14 residues. V shed 4 bases and J shed 3 bases, with 10 bases lying between them. CDR3: CASSTRTDYNEQFF. Written as DNA, the CDR3 is TGTGCCAGTAGTACGAGGACGGACTACAATGAGCAGTTCTTC.

This chain uses TRBV6-1 with TRBJ1-5, with D unclear. The length of the CDR3 is 13 residues. Trimming cost V 6 bases and J 4 bases, with 10 bases left between them. Germline V gives CDR1 MNHNS, CDR2 SASEGT. In DNA, the CDR3 is TGTGCCAGCAGACCCGGACCGAATCAGCCCCAGCATTTT. This gives the protein CASRPGPNQPQHF.

This clone appeared once. The chain carries TRBV14 and TRBJ1-2; TRBD1 might be the D (6 bases). The CDR3 has 13 amino acids. V was cut by 0 bases and J by 6 bases, with 8 bases left in between. The V gene's germline CDR1 is SGHDN and CDR2 FVKESK. CDR3 nucleotides: TGTGCCAGCAGCCAAGATGAGGGGGATGGCTACACCTTC. It specifies CASSQDEGDGYTF.

In DNA form, the CDR3 reads TGTGCCAGCCTCGAGGGAGGAGGGAATGGTCAGCCCCAGCATTTT. Translated: CASLEGGGNGQPQHF. V gene TRBV19 combines with J gene TRBJ1-5; D is unclear. Germline CDR1 and CDR2: LNHDA and SQIVND (reference sequence). Trimming took 9 bases from V and 6 from J, leaving 21 bases between them. The CDR3 sequence is 15 residues long.

The gene calls are TRBV4-1 and TRBJ1-2; D gene ambiguous. The CDR3 is made up of 14 amino acids. Trimming removed 0 bases from V and 5 bases from J, with 10 bases in between. From germline, CDR1 is MGHRA and CDR2 YSYEKL. DNA of the CDR3: TGCGCCAGCAGCCAAGATCTAACAGCATATGGCTACACCTTC. Residues: CASSQDLTAYGYTF.

The rearrangement joins TRBV7-2 to TRBJ2-7, with 7 bases that match TRBD1. Germline V gene sequence: CDR1 SGHTA, CDR2 FQGNSA. This CDR3 has 14 residues. Trimming removed 5 bases from V and 4 bases from J; junction bases left unmatched: 8. The DNA for the CDR3 is TGTGCCAGCAGCGAGGCAGGGGGTGGGTACGAGCAGTACTTC. Its translation: CASSEAGGGYEQYF.

The chain recombines TRBV7-8 with TRBJ2-2, with no clear D. This CDR3 has 12 residues. Germline V gene sequence: CDR1 SGHVS, CDR2 FQNEAQ. Trimming removed 2 bases at V and 5 bases at J, with 3 bases between. CDR3 protein: CASSLYTGELFF. In DNA form, the CDR3 reads TGTGCCAGCAGCTTATATACCGGGGAGCTGTTTTTT.